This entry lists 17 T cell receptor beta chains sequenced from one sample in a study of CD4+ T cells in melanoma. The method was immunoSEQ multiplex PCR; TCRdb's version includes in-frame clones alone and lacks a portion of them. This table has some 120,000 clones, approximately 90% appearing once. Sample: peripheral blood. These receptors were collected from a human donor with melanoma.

The CDR3 loop is CASSRRLRGETQYF. CDR3 DNA sequence: TGTGCCAGCAGCCGACGCTTAAGGGGCGAGACCCAGTACTTC. The J gene is TRBJ2-5, the V gene TRBV5-6; possibly TRBD1 for D (5 bases). The CDR3 spans 14 residues. The germline CDR1 and CDR2 sequences are SGHDT and YYEEEE. V was shortened by 4 bases and J by 5 bases, with 15 bases between the two germline ends.

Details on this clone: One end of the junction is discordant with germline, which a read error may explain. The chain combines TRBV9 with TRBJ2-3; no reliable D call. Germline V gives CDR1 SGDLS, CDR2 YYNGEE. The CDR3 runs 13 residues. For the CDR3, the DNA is TGTGCCACCAGCCTCGCGGTCACAGATACGCAGTATTTT. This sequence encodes CATSLAVTDTQYF.

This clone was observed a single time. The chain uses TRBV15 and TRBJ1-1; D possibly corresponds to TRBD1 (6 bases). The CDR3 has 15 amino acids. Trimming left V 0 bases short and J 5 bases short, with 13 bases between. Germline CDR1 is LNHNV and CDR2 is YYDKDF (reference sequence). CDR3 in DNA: TGTGCCACCAGCAGAGAAGCAGGGGCGTCTACTGAAGCTTTCTTT. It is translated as CATSREAGASTEAFF.

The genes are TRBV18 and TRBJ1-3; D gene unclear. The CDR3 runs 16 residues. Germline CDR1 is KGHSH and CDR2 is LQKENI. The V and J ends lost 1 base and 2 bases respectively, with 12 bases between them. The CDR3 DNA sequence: TGTGCCAGCTCACCACGATCGGCAGGTGCTGGAAACACCATATATTTT. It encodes CASSPRSAGAGNTIYF.

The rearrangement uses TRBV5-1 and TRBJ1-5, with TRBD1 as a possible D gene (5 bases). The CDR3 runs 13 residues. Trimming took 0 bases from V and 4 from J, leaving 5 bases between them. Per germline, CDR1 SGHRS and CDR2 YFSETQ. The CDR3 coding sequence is TGCGCCAGCAGCTTGGCAGGGAATCAGCCCCAGCATTTT. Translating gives CASSLAGNQPQHF.

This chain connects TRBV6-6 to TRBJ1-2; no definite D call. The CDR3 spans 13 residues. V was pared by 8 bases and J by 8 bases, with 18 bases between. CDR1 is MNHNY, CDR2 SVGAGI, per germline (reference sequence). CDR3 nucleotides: TGTGCCAGCTCGAGCCCGGACCTGGGGGGCTACACCTTC. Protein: CASSSPDLGGYTF.

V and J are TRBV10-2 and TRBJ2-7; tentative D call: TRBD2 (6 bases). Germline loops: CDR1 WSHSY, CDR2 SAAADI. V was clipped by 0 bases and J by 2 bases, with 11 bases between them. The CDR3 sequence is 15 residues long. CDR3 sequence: CASSESAGPAYEQYF. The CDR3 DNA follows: TGCGCCAGCAGTGAGTCTGCGGGGCCGGCCTACGAGCAGTACTTC.

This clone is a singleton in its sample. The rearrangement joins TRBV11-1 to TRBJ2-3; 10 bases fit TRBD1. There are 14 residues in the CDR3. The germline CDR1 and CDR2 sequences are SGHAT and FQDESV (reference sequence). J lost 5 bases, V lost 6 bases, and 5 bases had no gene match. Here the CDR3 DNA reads TGTGCCAGCAGAGATGACAGGGGGCGAGATACGCAGTATTTT. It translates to CASRDDRGRDTQYF.

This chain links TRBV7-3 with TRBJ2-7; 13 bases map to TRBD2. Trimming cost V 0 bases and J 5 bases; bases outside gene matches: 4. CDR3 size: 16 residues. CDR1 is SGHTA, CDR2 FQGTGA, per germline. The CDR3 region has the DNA TGTGCCAGCAGCTTAACGGGGACTAGCGGGAACCACGAGCAGTACTTC. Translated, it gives CASSLTGTSGNHEQYF.

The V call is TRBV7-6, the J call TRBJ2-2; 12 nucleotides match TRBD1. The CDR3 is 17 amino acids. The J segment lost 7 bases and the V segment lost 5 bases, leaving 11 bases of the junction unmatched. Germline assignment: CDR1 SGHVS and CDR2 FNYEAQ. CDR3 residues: CASSQGTGGGIDGELFF. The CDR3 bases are TGTGCCAGCAGCCAGGGGACAGGGGGCGGAATCGACGGGGAGCTGTTTTTT.

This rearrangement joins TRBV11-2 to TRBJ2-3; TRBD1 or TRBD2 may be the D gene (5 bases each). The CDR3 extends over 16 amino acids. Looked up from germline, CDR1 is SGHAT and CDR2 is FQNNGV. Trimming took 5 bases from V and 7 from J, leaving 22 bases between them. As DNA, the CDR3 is TGTGCCAGCAGCCCCACCGGGACGAACCTTAGACATACGCAGTATTTT. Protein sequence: CASSPTGTNLRHTQYF.

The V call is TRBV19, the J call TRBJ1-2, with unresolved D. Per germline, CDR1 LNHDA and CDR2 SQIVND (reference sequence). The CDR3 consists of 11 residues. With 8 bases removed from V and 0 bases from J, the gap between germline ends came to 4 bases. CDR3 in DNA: TGTGCCAGTGCGGCTAACTATGGCTACACCTTC. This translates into CASAANYGYTF.

The CDR3 coding sequence is TGTGCCAGCAGCCCAAAGGGGTCGGGGACCCAGTACTTC. Translating gives CASSPKGSGTQYF. V gene TRBV11-2 combines with J gene TRBJ2-5, with a tentative D call TRBD1 (5 bases). The CDR3 sequence is 13 residues long. Trimming pared 5 bases from V and 7 bases from J, leaving 14 bases between. The germline gives CDR1 SGHAT, CDR2 FQNNGV. Full variable domain (remainder filled in from reference TRBV11-2 and TRBJ2-5): EAGVAQSPRYKIIEKRQSVAFWCNPISGHATLYWYQQILGQGPKLLIQFQNNGVVDDSQLPKDRFSAERLKGVDSTLKIQPAKLEDSAVYLCASSPKGSGTQYFGPGTRLLVL.

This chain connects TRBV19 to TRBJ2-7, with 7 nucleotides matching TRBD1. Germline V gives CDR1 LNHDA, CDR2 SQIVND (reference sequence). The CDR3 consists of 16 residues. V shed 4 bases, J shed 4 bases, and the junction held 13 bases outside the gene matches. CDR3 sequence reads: CASSTNRGPRRYEQYF. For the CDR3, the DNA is TGTGCCAGTAGTACCAACAGGGGACCCCGCCGGTACGAGCAGTACTTC.

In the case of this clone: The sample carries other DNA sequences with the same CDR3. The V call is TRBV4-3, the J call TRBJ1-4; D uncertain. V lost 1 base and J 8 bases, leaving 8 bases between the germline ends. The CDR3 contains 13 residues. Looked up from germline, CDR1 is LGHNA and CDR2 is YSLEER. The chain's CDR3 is CASSQGHWEKLFF. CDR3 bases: TGCGCCAGCAGCCAAGGACACTGGGAAAAACTGTTTTTT.

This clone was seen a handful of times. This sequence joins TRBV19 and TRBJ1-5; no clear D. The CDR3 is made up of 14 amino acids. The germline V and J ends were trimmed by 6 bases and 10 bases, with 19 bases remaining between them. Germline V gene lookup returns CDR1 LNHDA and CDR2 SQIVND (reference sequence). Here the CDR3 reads CASSNQGTRAPQHF. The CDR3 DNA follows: TGTGCCAGTAGCAACCAAGGTACCAGAGCTCCCCAGCATTTT.

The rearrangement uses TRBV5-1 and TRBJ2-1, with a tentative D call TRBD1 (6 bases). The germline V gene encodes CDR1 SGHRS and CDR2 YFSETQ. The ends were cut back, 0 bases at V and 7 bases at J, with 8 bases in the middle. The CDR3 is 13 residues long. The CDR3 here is CASSLAQGNEQFF. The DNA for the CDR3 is TGCGCCAGCAGCTTGGCCCAGGGGAATGAGCAGTTCTTC.